Listed here are 14 T cell receptor beta chains from one sample, sequenced in a study of T cell repertoires in cytomegalovirus infection. TCRdb re-derived calls from the reads in MiXCR, one entry per CDR3 protein. The table lists around 200,000 distinct CDR3 sequences, less than 50% of them singletons. No antigen has been identified for these receptors. The sample in question was CD8+ T cells from cultured PBMCs, obtained from culture after CMV antigen stimulation. Receptors originate from a human donor in good health (CMV status not recorded). Some clones in this sample may be carry-over from other donors' samples.

This clonotype showed up just once. V is TRBV12-3 or TRBV12-4 and J is TRBJ1-1; D is possibly TRBD1 (5 bases). There are 12 residues in the CDR3. The V end lost 5 bases, the J end lost 4 bases, and 8 bases lay between the germline ends. In nucleotides, the CDR3 is TGTGCCAGCAGTCCAGGGTTCACTGAAGCTTTCTTT. The encoded protein is CASSPGFTEAFF.

This sequence joins TRBV15 and TRBJ2-2; D is ambiguous. Germline CDR1 LNHNV, CDR2 YYDKDF (reference sequence). This CDR3 comprises 13 residues. The V end was cut by 8 bases, the J end by 1 base, with 8 bases between. The CDR3: CATRYRNTGELFF. CDR3 in DNA: TGTGCCACCCGTTACCGGAACACCGGGGAGCTGTTTTTT.

This clonotype has only a few counts. The genes are TRBV7-6 and TRBJ2-6; D may be TRBD1 (5 bases). The CDR3 length is 18 residues. The germline CDR1 and CDR2 sequences are SGHVS and FNYEAQ. Trimming took 1 base from V and 2 from J, leaving 15 bases between them. The CDR3: CASSLVGVAKAGANVLTF. In DNA form, the CDR3 reads TGTGCCAGCAGCTTAGTAGGGGTAGCAAAGGCTGGGGCCAACGTCCTGACTTTC.

The table lists this clonotype with many counts. For the CDR3, the DNA is TGTGCCAGCAGGGGGGTAGGGGGAGACTATAATTCACCCCTCCACTTT. Protein sequence: CASRGVGGDYNSPLHF. The gene calls are TRBV7-8 and TRBJ1-6; possibly TRBD1 for D (6 bases). This CDR3 region has 16 residues. In germline, CDR1 is SGHVS, CDR2 FQNEAQ. Trimming removed 6 bases from V and 3 bases from J, with 15 bases in between.

This clonotype was seen a few times. The J gene is TRBJ2-5, the V gene TRBV28; tentatively, D is TRBD2 (6 bases). CDR1 and CDR2 from the germline V gene are MDHEN and SYDVKM. This CDR3 has 18 amino acids. V was shortened by 9 bases and J by 10 bases, with 36 bases between the two germline ends. Here the CDR3 DNA reads TGTGCCAGTATCCATCGGGTTGCCCGGGACCCCCACGGAGGGAGCCAGTACTTC. This translates into CASIHRVARDPHGGSQYF.

The V call is TRBV27, the J call TRBJ2-3; TRBD2 matches 8 bases. The V and J ends lost 8 bases and 3 bases, in that order; junction bases with no gene match: 10. CDR3 size: 15 residues. Germline V lookup: CDR1 MNHEY, CDR2 SMNVEV (reference sequence). The CDR3 protein is CASAGGGGWTDTQYF. CDR3 bases: TGTGCCAGCGCCGGGGGGGGAGGTTGGACAGATACGCAGTATTTT.

The rearrangement joins TRBV6-6 to TRBJ1-2; D remains ambiguous. V was cut by 2 bases and J by 8 bases, with 9 bases left in between. The CDR3 spans 12 residues. CDR1 and CDR2 (germline): MNHNY, SVGAGI (reference sequence). In nucleotides, the CDR3 is TGTGCCAGCAGTTACGAGGGAGGCGGCTACACCTTC. Translated, it gives CASSYEGGGYTF.

This clonotype was picked up many times. V is TRBV27 and J is TRBJ1-2; D gene ambiguous. The V end was cut by 10 bases, the J end by 2 bases, with 11 bases between. The CDR3 loop spans 12 amino acids. The germline V gene encodes CDR1 MNHEY and CDR2 SMNVEV (reference sequence). This CDR3 is CATRTGNYGYTF. The CDR3 coding sequence is TGTGCCACAAGAACGGGGAACTATGGCTACACCTTC.

V gene TRBV4-2 combines with J gene TRBJ2-7, with a tentative D call TRBD2 (6 bases). CDR1 and CDR2 (germline): LGHNA, YNFKEQ. V was shortened by 1 base and J by 1 base, with 14 bases between the two germline ends. The CDR3 is made up of 16 amino acids. The CDR3 reads CASSQAGTGESYEQYF. CDR3 nucleotides: TGTGCCAGCAGCCAAGCGGGAACGGGGGAGTCCTACGAGCAGTACTTC.

This clonotype was detected only a few times. In DNA form, the CDR3 reads TGTGCCAGCAGCTTTACCGCCGCGGAGGGCTTGATCATGAACACTGAAGCTTTCTTT. Translation: CASSFTAAEGLIMNTEAFF. V is TRBV7-9 and J is TRBJ1-1, with D uncertain. CDR1 is SEHNR and CDR2 is FQNEAQ in the germline V gene (reference sequence). V was shortened by 3 bases and J by 0 bases, with 23 bases between the two germline ends. This CDR3 has 19 amino acids.

In its sample, this clonotype was seen a few times. V is TRBV28 and J is TRBJ2-2; tentatively, D is TRBD2 (6 bases). CDR3 size: 14 residues. Germline V gene data show CDR1 as MDHEN and CDR2 as SYDVKM. The V gene lost 3 bases and the J gene lost 9 bases, with 14 bases spanning the gap. The CDR3 DNA reads TGTGCCAGCAGTTTCTACTCAGGCGGGAGGGAGCTGTTTTTT. It encodes CASSFYSGGRELFF. The whole variable domain, remainder taken from reference TRBV28 and TRBJ2-2, is DVKVTQSSRYLVKRTGEKVFLECVQDMDHENMFWYRQDPGLGLRLIYFSYDVKMKEKGDIPEGYSVSREKKERFSLILESASTNQTSMYLCASSFYSGGRELFFGEGSRLTVL.

This chain joins TRBV7-3 and TRBJ1-3; D is perhaps TRBD1 (5 bases). The length of the CDR3 is 16 residues. The germline CDR1 and CDR2 sequences are SGHTA and FQGTGA. V was cut by 1 base and J by 0 bases, with 10 bases left in between. As DNA, the CDR3 is TGTGCCAGCAGCTTAAAGCCGGGGGTCTCTGGAAACACCATATATTTT. This encodes CASSLKPGVSGNTIYF.

This clonotype has just a few counts. V gene TRBV2 combines with J gene TRBJ2-3; no definite D call. Germline loops: CDR1 SNHLY, CDR2 FYNNEI. There are 11 residues in the CDR3. V was shortened by 2 bases and J by 8 bases, with 5 bases between the two germline ends. CDR3 bases: TGTGCCAGCAGTGAAAAGGGTACGCAGTATTTT. This translates into CASSEKGTQYF.

This sequence joins TRBV5-6 and TRBJ2-7; D possibly matches TRBD1 or TRBD2 (5 bases each). CDR1 is SGHDT and CDR2 is YYEEEE in the germline V gene. The V end lost 5 bases, the J end lost 12 bases, and 15 bases lay between the germline ends. The CDR3 length is 11 residues. CDR3 nucleotide sequence: TGTGCCAGCAGTTCAGGGAGATCACGGTACTTC. Translated, it gives CASSSGRSRYF.